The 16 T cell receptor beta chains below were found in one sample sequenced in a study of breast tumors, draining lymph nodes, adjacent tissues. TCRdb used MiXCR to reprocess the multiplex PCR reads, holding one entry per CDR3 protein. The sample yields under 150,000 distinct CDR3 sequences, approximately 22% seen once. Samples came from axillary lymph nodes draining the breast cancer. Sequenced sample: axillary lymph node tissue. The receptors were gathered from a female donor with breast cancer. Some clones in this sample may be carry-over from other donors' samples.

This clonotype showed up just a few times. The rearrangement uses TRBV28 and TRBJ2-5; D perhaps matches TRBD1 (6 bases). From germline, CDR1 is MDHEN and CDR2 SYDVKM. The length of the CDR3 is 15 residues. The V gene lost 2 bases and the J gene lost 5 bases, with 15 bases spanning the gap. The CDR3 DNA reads TGTGCCAGCAGTTTAAGACAGGTCAGAATGGAGACCCAGTACTTC. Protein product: CASSLRQVRMETQYF.

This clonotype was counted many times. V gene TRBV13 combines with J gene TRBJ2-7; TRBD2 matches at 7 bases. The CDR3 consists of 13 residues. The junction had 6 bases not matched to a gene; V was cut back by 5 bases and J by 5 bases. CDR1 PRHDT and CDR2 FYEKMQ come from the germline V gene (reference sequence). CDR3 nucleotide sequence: TGTGCCAGCAGCCCGGGGGGTTGGAACGAGCAGTACTTC. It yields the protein CASSPGGWNEQYF. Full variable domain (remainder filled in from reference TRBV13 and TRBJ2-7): AAGVIQSPRHLIKEKRETATLKCYPIPRHDTVYWYQQGPGQDPQFLISFYEKMQSDKGSIPDRFSAQQFSDYHSELNMSSLELGDSALYFCASSPGGWNEQYFGPGTRLTVT.

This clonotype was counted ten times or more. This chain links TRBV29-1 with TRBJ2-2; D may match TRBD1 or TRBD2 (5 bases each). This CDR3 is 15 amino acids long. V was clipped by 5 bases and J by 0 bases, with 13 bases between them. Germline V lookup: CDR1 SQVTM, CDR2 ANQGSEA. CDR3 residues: CSVIPRGANTGELFF. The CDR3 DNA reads TGCAGCGTTATACCACGAGGGGCGAACACCGGGGAGCTGTTTTTT.

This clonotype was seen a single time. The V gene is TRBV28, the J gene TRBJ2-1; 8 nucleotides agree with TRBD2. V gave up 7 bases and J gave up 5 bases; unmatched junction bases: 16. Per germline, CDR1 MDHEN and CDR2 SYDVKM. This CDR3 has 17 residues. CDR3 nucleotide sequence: TGTGCCAGCACCCCCAGAGTCAAGCGGGAGTCTAACAATGAGCAGTTCTTC. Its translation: CASTPRVKRESNNEQFF.

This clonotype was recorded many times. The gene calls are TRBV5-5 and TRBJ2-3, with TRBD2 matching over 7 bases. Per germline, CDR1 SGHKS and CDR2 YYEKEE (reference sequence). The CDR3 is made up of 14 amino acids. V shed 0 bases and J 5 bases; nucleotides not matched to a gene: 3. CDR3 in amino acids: CASSLDLAEDTQYF. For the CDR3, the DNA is TGTGCCAGCAGCTTGGACCTAGCGGAAGATACGCAGTATTTT.

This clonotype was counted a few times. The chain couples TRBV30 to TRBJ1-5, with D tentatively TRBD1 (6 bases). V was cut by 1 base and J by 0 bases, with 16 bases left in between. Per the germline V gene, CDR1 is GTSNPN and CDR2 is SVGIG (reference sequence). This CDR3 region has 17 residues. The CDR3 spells CAWSGSRGAFSNQPQHF. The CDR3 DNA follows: TGTGCCTGGAGTGGCTCGCGGGGGGCGTTTAGCAATCAGCCCCAGCATTTT.

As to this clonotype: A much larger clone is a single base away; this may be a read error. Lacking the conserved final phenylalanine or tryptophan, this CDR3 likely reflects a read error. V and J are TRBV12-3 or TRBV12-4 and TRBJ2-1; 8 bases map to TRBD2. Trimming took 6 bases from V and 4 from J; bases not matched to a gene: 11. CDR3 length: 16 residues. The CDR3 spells CASSALGGGPYNEQFL. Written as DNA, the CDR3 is TGTGCCAGCAGCGCCCTCGGGGGGGGGCCATACAATGAGCAGTTCCTC.

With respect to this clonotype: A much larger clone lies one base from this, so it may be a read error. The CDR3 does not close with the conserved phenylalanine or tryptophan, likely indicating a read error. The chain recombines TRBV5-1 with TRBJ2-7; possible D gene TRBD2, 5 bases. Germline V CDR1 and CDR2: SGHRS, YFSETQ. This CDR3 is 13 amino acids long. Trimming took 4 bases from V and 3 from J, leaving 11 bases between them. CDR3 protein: CASSLGLGYEQYL. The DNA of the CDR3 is TGCGCCAGCAGCCTAGGACTGGGCTACGAGCAGTACCTC.

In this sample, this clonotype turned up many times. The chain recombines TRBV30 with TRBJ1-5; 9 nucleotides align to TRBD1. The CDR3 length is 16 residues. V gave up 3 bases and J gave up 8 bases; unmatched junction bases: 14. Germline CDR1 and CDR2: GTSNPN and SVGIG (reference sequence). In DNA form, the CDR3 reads TGTGCCTGGAGAGCCGCGGGACAGGGCAGCCTAAAGCCCCAGCATTTT. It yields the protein CAWRAAGQGSLKPQHF.

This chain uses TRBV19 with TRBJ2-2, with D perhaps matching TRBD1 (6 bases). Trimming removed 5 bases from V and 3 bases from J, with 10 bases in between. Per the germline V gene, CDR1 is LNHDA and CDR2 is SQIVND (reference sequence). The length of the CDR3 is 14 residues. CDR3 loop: CASSDQGHTGELFF. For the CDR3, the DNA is TGTGCCAGTAGTGATCAGGGGCACACCGGGGAGCTGTTTTTT.

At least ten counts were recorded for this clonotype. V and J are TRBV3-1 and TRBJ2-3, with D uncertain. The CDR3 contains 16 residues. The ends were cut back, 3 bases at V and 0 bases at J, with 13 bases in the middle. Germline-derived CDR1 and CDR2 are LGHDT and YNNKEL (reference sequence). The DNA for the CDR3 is TGTGCCAGCAGCCAGACACTGGGTTTGAGCACAGATACGCAGTATTTT. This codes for CASSQTLGLSTDTQYF.

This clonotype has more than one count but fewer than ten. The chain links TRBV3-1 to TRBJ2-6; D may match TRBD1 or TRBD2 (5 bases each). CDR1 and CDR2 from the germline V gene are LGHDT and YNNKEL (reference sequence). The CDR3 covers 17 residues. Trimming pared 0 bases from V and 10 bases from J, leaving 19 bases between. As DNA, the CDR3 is TGTGCCAGCAGCCAAGATACGTCTTTTGGGGGTTCAAACGTCCTGACTTTC. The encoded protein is CASSQDTSFGGSNVLTF.

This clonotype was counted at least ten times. CDR3 DNA: TGTGCCAGCAGTCCGGATTCCGTGACAGCAGGGCAGTACTTC. This encodes CASSPDSVTAGQYF. The V and J genes are TRBV27 and TRBJ2-7; maybe TRBD1 (5 bases). V dropped 5 bases and J dropped 9 bases, with 20 bases sitting between them. Germline-derived CDR1 and CDR2 are MNHEY and SMNVEV (reference sequence). This CDR3 comprises 14 residues.

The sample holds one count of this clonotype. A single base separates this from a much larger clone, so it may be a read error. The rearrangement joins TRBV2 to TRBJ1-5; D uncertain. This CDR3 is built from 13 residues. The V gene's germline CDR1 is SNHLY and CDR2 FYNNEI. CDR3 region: CASRRSPYQSQHF. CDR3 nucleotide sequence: TGTGCCAGCAGGCGCAGTCCCTATCAGTCCCAGCATTTT.

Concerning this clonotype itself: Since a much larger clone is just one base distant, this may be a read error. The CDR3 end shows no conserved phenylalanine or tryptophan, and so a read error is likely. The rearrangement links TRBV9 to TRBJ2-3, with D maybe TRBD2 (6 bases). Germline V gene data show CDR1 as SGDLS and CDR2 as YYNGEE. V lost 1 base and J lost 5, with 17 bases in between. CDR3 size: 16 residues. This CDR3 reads CASSVWGGTSGDTQYS. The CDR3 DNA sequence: TGTGCCAGCAGCGTATGGGGCGGGACGTCAGGAGATACGCAGTATTCT.

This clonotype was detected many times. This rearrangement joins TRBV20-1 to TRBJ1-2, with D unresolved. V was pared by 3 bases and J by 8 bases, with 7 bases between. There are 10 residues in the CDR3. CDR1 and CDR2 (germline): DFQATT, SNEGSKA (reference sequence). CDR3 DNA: TGCAGTGCTAGTGGCGGGGGCTACACCTTC. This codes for CSASGGGYTF.